This is a list of T cell receptor beta chains from one sample in a study of vaccination effects on CD4 cells after COVID-19. Their specific antigens are unknown. Using immunoSEQ multiplex PCR, the repertoire was profiled, and TCRdb retains in-frame clones only, with some absent. The table includes 50,000 to 60,000 clones, about three quarters detected once. The sequencing used CD4+ T cells from PBMCs cultured without peptide, collected before COVID-19 vaccination. The receptors here all came from a human donor who received a COVID-19 vaccine. Both conserved end residues are part of each CDR3. The D gene is left open where the match is weak.

J gene	V gene	D gene	CDR3 protein
TRBJ1-4	TRBV3-1/TRBV3-2	.	CASSQGIEKLFF
TRBJ2-6	TRBV9	.	CASSARDIVESSGANVLTF
TRBJ1-5	TRBV11-2	.	CASSYGRNSNQPQHF
TRBJ1-4	TRBV11-2	.	CASSLLPGSTNEKLFF
TRBJ1-3	TRBV7-2	TRBD1	CASSPNRGPGNTIYF
TRBJ2-5	TRBV6-5	TRBD1	CASTDLTGSVETQYF
TRBJ2-2	TRBV2	TRBD2	CASSDRLAGSGGELFF
TRBJ1-1	TRBV23-1	.	CSRSGGGAAFF
TRBJ1-3	TRBV19	.	CASSIGGNSGNTIYF
TRBJ1-5	TRBV5-6	.	CASSFDRNQPQHF
TRBJ2-3	TRBV6-2/TRBV6-3	TRBD2	CASSYPYGGESTDTQYF
TRBJ1-2	TRBV24-1	.	CATSDETGGYTF
TRBJ2-1	TRBV3-1/TRBV3-2	TRBD1	CASSQGGQGYNEQFF
TRBJ2-3	TRBV4-1	TRBD2	CASSQGLAGPGTQYF
TRBJ2-1	TRBV30	TRBD2	CAWSGGGNRYNEQFF
TRBJ2-4	TRBV28	.	CASSVLAKNIQYF
TRBJ1-2	TRBV15	.	CATSKDPQSRGADGYTF
TRBJ1-4	TRBV6-2/TRBV6-3	.	CASSYSGGLMGKLFF
TRBJ2-5	TRBV7-2	.	CASSLDSGSETQYF
TRBJ2-1	TRBV19	.	CASSIDSGGSSYNEQFF
TRBJ2-4	TRBV9	TRBD1	CASSPRRTGENIQYF
TRBJ2-3	TRBV24-1	.	CATSDLATTDTQYF
TRBJ2-5	TRBV9	TRBD2	CASSGRGLAGEETQYF
TRBJ1-1	TRBV29-1	.	CSVDWADTEAFF
TRBJ2-3	TRBV10-2	.	CASSAADTQYF
TRBJ2-6	TRBV6-6	.	CASRTPVSGANVLTF
TRBJ2-1	TRBV5-1	TRBD2	CASSLLTGGLDEQFF
TRBJ2-5	TRBV3-1/TRBV3-2	.	CASSQEAKILETQYF
TRBJ1-2	TRBV6-5	TRBD1	CASSYGDRANYGYTF
TRBJ1-1	TRBV29-1	.	CSVYNFDITGTEAFF
TRBJ1-1	TRBV2	.	CASSERFKGGDTEAFF
TRBJ1-2	TRBV28	.	CASSRVYGYTF
TRBJ2-3	TRBV5-5	.	CASSLEWGDTQYF
TRBJ1-6	TRBV27	.	CASSLYREGSSPLHF
TRBJ1-2	TRBV7-9	.	CASSRGALDGYTF
TRBJ2-3	TRBV12-3/TRBV12-4	.	CASSFPDTQYF
TRBJ2-1	TRBV2	TRBD1	CASTRRDRAYNEQFF
TRBJ2-5	TRBV7-8	.	CASSLSGRETQYF
TRBJ1-1	TRBV3-1/TRBV3-2	TRBD1	CASTRQGSRRTEAFF
TRBJ2-4	TRBV5-4	TRBD2	CASSSVRQGGNIQYF
TRBJ2-1	TRBV10-3	.	CAIGQGGNEQFF
TRBJ2-3	TRBV10-3	.	CAISEGTVNTQYF
TRBJ2-1	TRBV24-1	.	CATSGRSAILRSYNEQFF
TRBJ2-5	TRBV7-3	TRBD2	CASSLAGVIGETQYF